This T cell receptor (beta chain) was sequenced for a study of cytomegalovirus exposure and HLA in healthy donors. Study-wide points: Reported results showed that the classifier diagnosed cytomegalovirus status with high specificity and sensitivity. A subsequent analysis found that TCR clusters from the first cohort also tended to co-occur in the 90 to 150 validation repertoires, with about 94% of cluster scores above 0.

Regarding this clone: What it binds is unknown.

Repertoires were generated with immunoSEQ multiplex PCR, while TCRdb's copy carries only in-frame clones and drops some. Of more than 95,000 clones in the sample, about 87% are singletons; the top ten hold roughly 2%. Trimming removed 3 bases at V and 8 bases at J, with 11 bases between. Germline V gives CDR1 SGHVS, CDR2 FNYEAQ. There are 13 residues in the CDR3. This TCR was sampled from a woman aged 18-30 years in good health and CMV-seronegative. The specimen sequenced was PBMCs. V usage is TRBV7-6 and J usage is TRBJ2-1; D not resolved. CDR3 DNA: TGTGCCAGCAGCTTTTTGATGGGCGATGAGCAGTTCTTC. Its protein is CASSFLMGDEQFF.